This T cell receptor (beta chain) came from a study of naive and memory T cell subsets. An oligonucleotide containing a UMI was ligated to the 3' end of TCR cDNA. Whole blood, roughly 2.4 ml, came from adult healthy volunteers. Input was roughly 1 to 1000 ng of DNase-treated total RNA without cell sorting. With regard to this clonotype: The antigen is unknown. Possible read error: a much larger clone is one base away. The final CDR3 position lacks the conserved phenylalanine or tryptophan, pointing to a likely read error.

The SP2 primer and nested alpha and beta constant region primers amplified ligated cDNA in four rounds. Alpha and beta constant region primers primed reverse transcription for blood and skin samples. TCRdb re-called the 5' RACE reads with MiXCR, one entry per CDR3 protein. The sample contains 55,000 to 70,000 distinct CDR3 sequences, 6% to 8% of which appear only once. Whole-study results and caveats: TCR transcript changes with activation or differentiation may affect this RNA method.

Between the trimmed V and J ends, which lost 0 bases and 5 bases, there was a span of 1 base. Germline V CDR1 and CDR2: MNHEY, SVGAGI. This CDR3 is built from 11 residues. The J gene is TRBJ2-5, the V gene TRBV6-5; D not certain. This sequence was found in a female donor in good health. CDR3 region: CASSYSETQYL. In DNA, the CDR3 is TGTGCCAGCAGTTACTCGGAGACCCAGTACCTC.